This T cell receptor beta chain was sequenced during a study of identical twins. General observations from the study: For zero-insertion analyses, partial confounding could come from invariant MAIT and iNKT cells. Twin pairs' shared out-of-frame alpha sequences were enriched in low generation probability.

The V end was cut by 0 bases, the J end by 2 bases, with 12 bases between. Germline V lookup: CDR1 LGHDT, CDR2 YNNKEL (reference sequence). The CDR3 runs to 16 residues. Template switching (which added a universal primer site) was used, and cDNA carried unique molecular identifiers. One entry per CDR3 protein, called by TCRdb with MiXCR from the 5' RACE reads. There are about 100,000 distinct CDR3 sequences in the sample; about 6% occur only once, and around 12% lies in the top ten. The sample holds many counts of this clonotype. Its antigen is still unknown. The V and J genes are TRBV3-1 and TRBJ2-3; unclear D gene. The sample consisted of memory T cells sorted from blood. This receptor was obtained from a woman aged 45-60 years in good health. The chain's CDR3 is CASSQDRQIYTDTQYF. The CDR3 coding sequence is TGTGCCAGCAGCCAAGATCGGCAGATTTACACAGATACGCAGTATTTT.